This T cell receptor beta chain was sequenced in a study of cytomegalovirus exposure and HLA in healthy donors. As for the study in general: Out of 150 million to 200 million T cells, an earlier analysis found about 100 million unique TCR beta sequences in total.

CDR1 and CDR2 from the germline V gene are SGHDT and YYEEEE. V was trimmed by 3 bases and J by 4 bases, leaving 21 bases between them. CDR3 size: 17 residues. This PCR relied on a set of 60 Vbeta primers and 13 Jbeta primers. This table comes from immunoSEQ multiplex PCR, and its TCRdb copy is limited to in-frame clones, with some not included. Of 85,000 to 130,000 clones detected, roughly 80% appear once; the ten largest clones hold 13% to 15%. The chain employs TRBV5-6 and TRBJ2-3; D might be TRBD2 (5 bases). The sequence came from a male donor in good health and CMV-seropositive. Material: PBMCs. CDR3 DNA: TGTGCCAGCAGCTCGGCAGCCAGGAGGTTCATGGCAGATACGCAGTATTTT. The encoded protein is CASSSAARRFMADTQYF.